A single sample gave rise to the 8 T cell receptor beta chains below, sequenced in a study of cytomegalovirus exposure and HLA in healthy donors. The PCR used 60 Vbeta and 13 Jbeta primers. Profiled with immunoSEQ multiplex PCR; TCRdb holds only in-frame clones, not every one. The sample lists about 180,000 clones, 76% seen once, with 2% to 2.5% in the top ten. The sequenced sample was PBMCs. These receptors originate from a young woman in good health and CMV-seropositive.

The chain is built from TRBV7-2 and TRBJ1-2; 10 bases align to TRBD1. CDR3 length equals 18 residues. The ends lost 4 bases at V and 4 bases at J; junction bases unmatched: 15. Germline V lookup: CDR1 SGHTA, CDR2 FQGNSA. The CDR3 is CASSSPTGGQGHRYGYTF. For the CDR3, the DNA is TGTGCCAGCAGCTCCCCCACGGGGGGACAGGGGCACCGCTATGGCTACACCTTC.

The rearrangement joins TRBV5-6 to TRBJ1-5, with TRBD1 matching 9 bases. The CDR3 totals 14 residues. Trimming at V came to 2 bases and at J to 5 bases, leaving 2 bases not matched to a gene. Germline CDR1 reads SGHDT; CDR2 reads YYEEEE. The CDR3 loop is CASSLQGADQPQHF. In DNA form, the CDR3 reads TGTGCCAGCAGCTTACAGGGGGCAGATCAGCCCCAGCATTTT.

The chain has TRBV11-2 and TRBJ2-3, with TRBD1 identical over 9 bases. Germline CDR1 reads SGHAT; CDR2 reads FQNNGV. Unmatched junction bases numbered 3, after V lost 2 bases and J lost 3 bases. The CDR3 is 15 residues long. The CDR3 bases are TGTGCCAGCAGCTTAAGGGACAGGGTAACAGATACGCAGTATTTT. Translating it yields CASSLRDRVTDTQYF.

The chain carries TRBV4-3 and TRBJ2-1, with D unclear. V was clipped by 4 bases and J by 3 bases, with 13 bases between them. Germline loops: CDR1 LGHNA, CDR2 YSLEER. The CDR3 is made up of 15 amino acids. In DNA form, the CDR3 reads TGCGCCAGCAGCCCCAGAATGCCGCTCTACAATGAGCAGTTCTTC. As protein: CASSPRMPLYNEQFF.

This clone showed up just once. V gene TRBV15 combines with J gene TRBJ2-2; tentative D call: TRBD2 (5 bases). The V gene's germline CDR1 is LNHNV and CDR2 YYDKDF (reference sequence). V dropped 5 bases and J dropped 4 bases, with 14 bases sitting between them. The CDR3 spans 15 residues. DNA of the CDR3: TGTGCCACCAGCGAAATGCCCCGGGGCACCGGGGAGCTGTTTTTT. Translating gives CATSEMPRGTGELFF.

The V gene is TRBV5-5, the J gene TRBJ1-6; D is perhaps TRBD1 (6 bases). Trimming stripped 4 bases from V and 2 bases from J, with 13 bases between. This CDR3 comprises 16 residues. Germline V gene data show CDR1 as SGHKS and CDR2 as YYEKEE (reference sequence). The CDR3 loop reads CASSPPGGAYNSPLHF. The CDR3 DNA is TGTGCCAGCAGCCCACCGGGGGGCGCCTATAATTCACCCCTCCACTTT.

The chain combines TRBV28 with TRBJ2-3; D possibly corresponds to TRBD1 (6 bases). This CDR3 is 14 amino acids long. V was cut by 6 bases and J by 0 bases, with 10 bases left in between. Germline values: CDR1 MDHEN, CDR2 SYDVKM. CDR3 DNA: TGTGCCAGCAGCCTGGACAGAAGCACAGATACGCAGTATTTT. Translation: CASSLDRSTDTQYF. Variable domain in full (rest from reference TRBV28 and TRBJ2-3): DVKVTQSSRYLVKRTGEKVFLECVQDMDHENMFWYRQDPGLGLRLIYFSYDVKMKEKGDIPEGYSVSREKKERFSLILESASTNQTSMYLCASSLDRSTDTQYFGPGTRLTVL.

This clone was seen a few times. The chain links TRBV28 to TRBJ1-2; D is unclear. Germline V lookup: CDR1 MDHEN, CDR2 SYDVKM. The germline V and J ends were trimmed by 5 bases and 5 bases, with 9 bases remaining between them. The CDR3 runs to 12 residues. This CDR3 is CASSRGVYGYTF. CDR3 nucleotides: TGTGCCAGCAGTCGCGGGGTGTATGGCTACACCTTC.